The 11 T cell receptor beta chains given below trace back to one sample, sequenced in a study of blood T cell repertoires in COVID-19. Generated by immunoSEQ multiplex PCR, the TCRdb table keeps only in-frame clones and is missing some. The sample records 200,000 to 300,000 clones, about 87% being singletons. The sample consisted of peripheral blood. The receptors here all came from a man between 60 and 70 years old who had recovered from COVID-19.

This chain connects TRBV4-2 to TRBJ2-2; D not certain. Germline assignment: CDR1 LGHNA and CDR2 YNFKEQ. This CDR3 spans 13 amino acids. V lost 0 bases and J lost 4, with 3 bases in between. The CDR3 sequence is CASSQDGTGELFF. In nucleotides, the CDR3 is TGTGCCAGCAGCCAAGACGGCACCGGGGAGCTGTTTTTT.

The chain carries TRBV5-1 and TRBJ2-3, with 7 bases fitting TRBD2. The CDR3 length is 16 residues. Unmatched junction bases numbered 7, after V lost 1 base and J lost 2 bases. CDR1 is SGHRS and CDR2 is YFSETQ in the germline V gene. The CDR3 protein is CASSLLGSGTTDTQYF. The CDR3 DNA sequence: TGCGCCAGCAGCTTGCTCGGGAGCGGGACCACAGATACGCAGTATTTT.

The V gene is TRBV13, the J gene TRBJ1-5; D not resolved. The CDR3 sequence is 13 residues long. Trimming left V 0 bases short and J 5 bases short, with 5 bases between. Looked up from germline, CDR1 is PRHDT and CDR2 is FYEKMQ (reference sequence). The CDR3 protein is CASSLGVDQPQHF. The CDR3 DNA is TGTGCCAGCAGCTTAGGTGTAGATCAGCCCCAGCATTTT.

This sequence joins TRBV9 and TRBJ2-3; TRBD1 matches at 7 bases. The germline CDR1 and CDR2 sequences are SGDLS and YYNGEE. V lost 4 bases and J lost 3; bases outside the gene matches: 11. CDR3 size: 16 residues. The DNA of the CDR3 is TGTGCCAGCAGCTCACAGGGACAGCGCGGGACAGATACGCAGTATTTT. Translation: CASSSQGQRGTDTQYF.

This clone was counted a few times. The CDR3 coding sequence is TGTGCCAGCTCACGACGTGGCAGGGAAGGGGCTCAGCCCCAGCATTTT. Translation: CASSRRGREGAQPQHF. The chain joins TRBV18 to TRBJ1-5; D is perhaps TRBD1 (5 bases). The CDR3 consists of 16 residues. Trimming cost V 4 bases and J 6 bases, with 19 bases left between them. Germline V lookup: CDR1 KGHSH, CDR2 LQKENI. Combining the CDR3 with reference TRBV18 and TRBJ1-5 gives the whole variable domain NAGVMQNPRHLVRRRGQEARLRCSPMKGHSHVYWYRQLPEEGLKFMVYLQKENIIDESGMPKERFSAEFPKEGPSILRIQQVVRGDSAAYFCASSRRGREGAQPQHFGDGTRLSIL.

V and J are TRBV4-2 and TRBJ1-4; 9 bases map to TRBD1. CDR1 is LGHNA, CDR2 YNFKEQ, per germline. V was clipped by 2 bases and J by 4 bases; unmatched bases: 5. The CDR3 is 16 residues long. As DNA, the CDR3 is TGTGCCAGCAGCCAACCGGACAGGGGATATAATGAAAAACTGTTTTTT. This sequence encodes CASSQPDRGYNEKLFF.

The chain employs TRBV7-6 and TRBJ2-2, with 10 bases matching TRBD1. From germline, CDR1 is SGHVS and CDR2 FNYEAQ. This CDR3 region has 17 residues. The junction had 10 bases not matched to a gene; V was cut back by 3 bases and J by 6 bases. CDR3 in amino acids: CASSLASRQGASGELFF. In DNA, the CDR3 is TGTGCCAGCAGCTTGGCGTCGAGACAGGGGGCTTCCGGGGAGCTGTTTTTT.

The CDR3 reads CASSFLAGVETQYF. The CDR3 nucleotides are TGTGCCAGCAGCTTTCTAGCGGGGGTAGAGACCCAGTACTTC. The chain carries TRBV7-2 and TRBJ2-5; 10 nucleotides agree with TRBD2. J was trimmed by 4 bases and V by 3 bases; bases with no gene match: 2. CDR3 size: 14 residues. Per germline, CDR1 SGHTA and CDR2 FQGNSA.

The chain employs TRBV2 and TRBJ1-2, with D possibly being TRBD1 (6 bases). The germline CDR1 and CDR2 sequences are SNHLY and FYNNEI. This CDR3 is 18 amino acids long. V lost 0 bases to trimming and J lost 2 bases, with 19 bases between them. CDR3 protein: CASSEAGFNRGGNYGYTF. DNA for the CDR3: TGTGCCAGCAGTGAAGCGGGTTTTAATCGAGGGGGAAACTATGGCTACACCTTC.

The V call is TRBV5-1, the J call TRBJ2-2; 12 bases line up with TRBD2. This CDR3 contains 18 residues. Germline V CDR1 and CDR2: SGHRS, YFSETQ. Trimming at V came to 0 bases and at J to 5 bases, leaving 8 bases not matched to a gene. The CDR3 DNA sequence: TGCGCCAGCAGCTTGGAGGCTAGCGGGGGGGCCGGAACCGGGGAGCTGTTTTTT. Its translation is CASSLEASGGAGTGELFF.

The V gene is TRBV14, the J gene TRBJ2-1, with 10 positions matching TRBD2. The CDR3 contains 18 residues. CDR1 and CDR2 (germline): SGHDN, FVKESK. Trimming cost V 0 bases and J 6 bases; bases outside gene matches: 11. CDR3 amino acids: CASSQDRSGGGRFNEQFF. DNA for the CDR3: TGTGCCAGCAGCCAAGATAGGAGCGGGGGGGGCAGATTCAATGAGCAGTTCTTC.